A selection of T cell receptor beta chains follows, all from one sample in a study of PD-L1 blockade in urothelial cancer. Profiled with immunoSEQ multiplex PCR; TCRdb holds only in-frame clones, not every one. The sample carries about 41,000 clones, 80% to 90% recorded once. This specimen consisted of PBMCs, obtained around atezolizumab (anti-PD-L1) treatment. The receptors derive from a man aged 65 to 79 with urothelial cancer. The CDR3 runs from the conserved cysteine through the conserved F or W.

V	J	CDR3
TRBV11-3	TRBJ2-1	CASSPGVSGRYNEQFF
TRBV5-1	TRBJ2-7	CASSLGGSSYEQYF
TRBV5-1	TRBJ1-1	CASSLAWEGLNTEAFF
TRBV7-9	TRBJ2-7	CASSLQGIHEQYF
TRBV7-9	TRBJ1-3	CASSLSTVPGNTIYF
TRBV10-2	TRBJ2-7	CASSHSGVAGAWEQYF
TRBV5-4	TRBJ2-4	CASSGASGGTKNIQYF
TRBV19	TRBJ2-5	CASSMGGLDETQYF
TRBV25-1	TRBJ1-1	CASSMNREGTEAFF
TRBV5-1	TRBJ2-2	CASSLALGELFF
TRBV7-2	TRBJ2-5	CASSLRGTQYF
TRBV19	TRBJ1-1	CASKVGGETEAFF
TRBV2	TRBJ2-2	CASSNRQPNTGELFF
TRBV4-2	TRBJ1-5	CASSQVLKGQSNQPQHF
TRBV18	TRBJ1-2	CATDPGTDNYGYTF
TRBV7-8	TRBJ2-2	CASSRNRGMNTGELFF
TRBV5-1	TRBJ2-1	CASRESASGNNEQFF
TRBV5-1	TRBJ1-1	CASSLDPGLRNTEAFF
TRBV5-8	TRBJ1-2	CASSMNSRYGYTF
TRBV30	TRBJ2-7	CAWRMGLAPLEQYF
TRBV19	TRBJ1-1	CASSTRGRNTEAFF
TRBV5-5	TRBJ2-3	CASSLTGQLDTQYF
TRBV19	TRBJ2-3	CASSPRGLDTQYF
TRBV11-2	TRBJ1-2	CASSWDSPIGYTF
TRBV5-4	TRBJ1-1	CASSHDPGQRNTEAFF
TRBV15	TRBJ2-2	CATSRDLGLGSDGELFF
TRBV7-9	TRBJ2-3	CASSPPIKLAVLTDTQYF
TRBV10-1	TRBJ2-1	CASSSNNEQFF
TRBV2	TRBJ2-5	CASSEVTWTGSVQETQYF